The clone carrying this TCR beta chain was observed a handful of times. This record belongs to a study of blood T cell repertoires in COVID-19. Study-level background: T cells, B-cell-depleted T cells, or PBMCs supplied cDNA or gDNA.

The data were produced by immunoSEQ multiplex PCR, yet TCRdb's version contains in-frame clones alone and is incomplete. The table lists around 320,000 clones, nearly 90% of them singletons. Germline-derived CDR1 and CDR2 are SGHDT and YYEEEE. The CDR3 has 18 residues. The germline V and J ends were trimmed by 0 bases and 1 base, with 16 bases remaining between them. The chain employs TRBV5-6 and TRBJ2-2, with D possibly being TRBD1 (5 bases). Sequenced input: PBMCs or T cells enriched from blood (not recorded which). The receptor's source is a woman aged 18-29 years with acute COVID-19. The CDR3 region has the DNA TGTGCCAGCAGCTTGGCAGGACATCGGAGATGGAACACCGGGGAGCTGTTTTTT. It specifies CASSLAGHRRWNTGELFF. Together with reference TRBV5-6 and TRBJ2-2, the CDR3 gives the full variable domain: DAGVTQSPTHLIKTRGQQVTLRCSPKSGHDTVSWYQQALGQGPQFIFQYYEEEERQRGNFPDRFSGHQFPNYSSELNVNALLLGDSALYLCASSLAGHRRWNTGELFFGEGSRLTVL.